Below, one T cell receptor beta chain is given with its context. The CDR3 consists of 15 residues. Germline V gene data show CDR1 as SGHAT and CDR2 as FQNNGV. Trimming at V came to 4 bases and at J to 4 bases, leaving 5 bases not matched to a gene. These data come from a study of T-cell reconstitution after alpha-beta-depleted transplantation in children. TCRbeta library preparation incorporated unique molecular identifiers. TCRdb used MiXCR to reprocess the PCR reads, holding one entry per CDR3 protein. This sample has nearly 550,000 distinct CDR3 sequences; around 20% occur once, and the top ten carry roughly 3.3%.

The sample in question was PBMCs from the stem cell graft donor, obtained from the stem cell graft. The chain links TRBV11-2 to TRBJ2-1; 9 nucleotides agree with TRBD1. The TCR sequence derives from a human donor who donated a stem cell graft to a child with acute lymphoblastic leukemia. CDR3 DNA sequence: TGTGCCAGCAGCTCGGGGACAGGGAGGTACAATGAGCAGTTCTTC. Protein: CASSSGTGRYNEQFF.